The next 20 T cell receptor beta chains were all read from a single sample in a study of OX40 agonist ivuxolimab in advanced cancers. The table came from immunoSEQ multiplex PCR; TCRdb's copy has only in-frame clones and leaves some out. The sample consists of roughly 150,000 clones, around 94% of them appearing once. Specimen: CD4+ or CD8+ T cells sorted from blood, collected in a trial of the OX40 agonist ivuxolimab. These receptors were collected from an adult with an advanced solid tumor such as melanoma, head and neck, liver or kidney cancer.

The chain's CDR3 is CATSRDLKDTEAFF. The CDR3 bases are TGTGCCACCAGCAGGGACCTTAAGGACACTGAAGCTTTCTTT. The chain recombines TRBV15 with TRBJ1-1, with D uncertain. CDR1 and CDR2 (germline): LNHNV, YYDKDF (reference sequence). Trimming removed 3 bases at V and 3 bases at J, with 11 bases between. CDR3 length equals 14 residues.

The rearrangement uses TRBV9 and TRBJ2-3; 9 nucleotides agree with TRBD1. With 4 bases clipped from V and 6 bases from J, the junction kept 12 bases outside the gene matches. This CDR3 has 16 residues. Germline CDR1 is SGDLS and CDR2 is YYNGEE. The CDR3, as DNA: TGTGCCAGCAGCCCCGGGACAGGGCTCCTTCAGGATACGCAGTATTTT. It encodes CASSPGTGLLQDTQYF.

The chain links TRBV5-1 to TRBJ1-5, with a possible D match to TRBD1 (6 bases). The CDR3 covers 16 residues. Trimming removed 0 bases at V and 4 bases at J, with 14 bases between. CDR1 and CDR2 from the germline V gene are SGHRS and YFSETQ. The CDR3 DNA reads TGCGCCAGCAGCTTGGGACCGGGGGGCCAGAATCAGCCCCAGCATTTT. It yields the protein CASSLGPGGQNQPQHF.

The chain employs TRBV28 and TRBJ2-7; 9 bases agree with TRBD1. There are 14 residues in the CDR3. The junction had 13 bases not matched to a gene; V was cut back by 8 bases and J by 8 bases. The germline V gene encodes CDR1 MDHEN and CDR2 SYDVKM. CDR3 bases: TGTGCCAGCTGTTCGCCCGGGACAGGGAGAAAGCAGTACTTC. It translates to CASCSPGTGRKQYF.

The chain combines TRBV11-2 with TRBJ1-2; tentatively, D is TRBD1 (6 bases). V was shortened by 1 base and J by 0 bases, with 18 bases between the two germline ends. Germline CDR1 and CDR2: SGHAT and FQNNGV. This CDR3 is built from 18 residues. CDR3 region: CASSLGGRGEGANYGYTF. CDR3 in DNA: TGTGCCAGCAGCTTAGGAGGCAGGGGTGAGGGGGCTAACTATGGCTACACCTTC.

V usage is TRBV5-1 and J usage is TRBJ1-4; D is ambiguous. The V and J ends lost 0 bases and 5 bases respectively, with 8 bases between them. The CDR3 is 14 residues long. Germline lookup yields CDR1 SGHRS and CDR2 YFSETQ. CDR3 sequence (DNA): TGCGCCAGCAGCTTGGGAACGGGAAATGAAAAACTGTTTTTT. Its translation: CASSLGTGNEKLFF.

The V and J genes are TRBV7-3 and TRBJ2-5; D is perhaps TRBD2 (7 bases). CDR3 length: 15 residues. Trimming pared 5 bases from V and 5 bases from J, leaving 18 bases between. Per germline, CDR1 SGHTA and CDR2 FQGTGA. The CDR3 protein is CASSRRGGTRETQYF. The CDR3 DNA is TGTGCCAGCAGCCGAAGGGGAGGGACAAGGGAGACCCAGTACTTC.

The chain is built from TRBV7-2 and TRBJ2-2, with D perhaps being TRBD1 or TRBD2 (5 bases each). V was pared by 4 bases and J by 5 bases, with 23 bases between. This CDR3 is 18 amino acids long. Germline CDR1 and CDR2: SGHTA and FQGNSA. CDR3 sequence reads: CASSSVPGTRIVTGELFF. The DNA for the CDR3 is TGTGCCAGCAGCTCAGTGCCGGGGACGAGAATAGTTACCGGGGAGCTGTTTTTT.

The chain links TRBV10-1 to TRBJ2-2, with 12 nucleotides matching TRBD2. V gave up 6 bases and J gave up 6 bases; unmatched junction bases: 5. This CDR3 spans 15 amino acids. The germline V gene has CDR1 WNHNN and CDR2 SYGVQD (reference sequence). CDR3 in amino acids: CASSPLAGGPGELFF. Written as DNA, the CDR3 is TGCGCCAGCAGCCCACTAGCGGGGGGTCCCGGGGAGCTGTTTTTT.

The V gene is TRBV6-5, the J gene TRBJ2-3; the D gene is possibly TRBD1 (5 bases). V was pared by 5 bases and J by 0 bases, with 6 bases between. This CDR3 is 13 amino acids long. Germline-derived CDR1 and CDR2 are MNHEY and SVGAGI. The chain's CDR3 is CASSQGSTDTQYF. The DNA of the CDR3 is TGTGCCAGCAGTCAGGGCAGCACAGATACGCAGTATTTT.

The chain has TRBV2 and TRBJ1-2; 8 bases align to TRBD1. The CDR3 covers 12 residues. Germline-derived CDR1 and CDR2 are SNHLY and FYNNEI. V was pared by 7 bases and J by 8 bases, with 6 bases of the junction left unmatched. CDR3 coding DNA: TGTGCCAGCACGCGGACAGGGAGCGGCTACACCTTC. Translation gives CASTRTGSGYTF.

There are a few counts of this clone. V is TRBV6-4 and J is TRBJ2-7; D not certain. This CDR3 is 9 amino acids long. Trimming took off 9 bases at V and 12 bases at J, with 12 bases between the two ends. Germline assignment: CDR1 MRHNA and CDR2 SNTAGT. The DNA for the CDR3 is TGTGCCAGGTCCAGCCTGCGGTACTTC. The encoded protein is CARSSLRYF.

The V call is TRBV27, the J call TRBJ1-2; 10 bases are a match to TRBD1. Germline V CDR1 and CDR2: MNHEY, SMNVEV (reference sequence). The CDR3 has 17 residues. J was trimmed by 6 bases and V by 4 bases; bases with no gene match: 14. This CDR3 is CASSSAGTGAIIHGYTF. The CDR3 bases are TGTGCCAGCAGTTCAGCCGGGACAGGGGCTATAATCCATGGCTACACCTTC.

The V gene is TRBV6-5, the J gene TRBJ1-6, with D uncertain. Germline V gene lookup returns CDR1 MNHEY and CDR2 SVGAGI. With 7 bases removed from V and 2 bases from J, the gap between germline ends came to 6 bases. This CDR3 region has 13 residues. The CDR3 nucleotides are TGTGCCAGCACGGTCACCTATAATTCACCCCTCCACTTT. Translation gives CASTVTYNSPLHF.

V usage is TRBV5-1 and J usage is TRBJ1-5; 9 positions match TRBD1. The ends lost 4 bases at V and 2 bases at J; junction bases unmatched: 7. Germline V gene data show CDR1 as SGHRS and CDR2 as YFSETQ. The CDR3 is 16 residues long. The CDR3 here is CASSPRQGGGNQPQHF. The CDR3 nucleotides are TGCGCCAGCAGCCCACGACAGGGGGGAGGCAATCAGCCCCAGCATTTT. Drawing the rest from reference TRBV5-1 and TRBJ1-5, the complete variable domain is KAGVTQTPRYLIKTRGQQVTLSCSPISGHRSVSWYQQTPGQGLQFLFEYFSETQRNKGNFPGRFSGRQFSNSRSEMNVSTLELGDSALYLCASSPRQGGGNQPQHFGDGTRLSIL.

In this sample, this clone turned up a few times. The V call is TRBV28, the J call TRBJ1-2; the D is unclear. CDR3 size: 10 residues. Per germline, CDR1 MDHEN and CDR2 SYDVKM. V was clipped by 8 bases and J by 5 bases, with 6 bases between them. The CDR3 DNA follows: TGTGCCAGCGGAAAATATGGCTACACCTTC. This gives the protein CASGKYGYTF.

The chain employs TRBV6-1 and TRBJ2-7; 7 bases are shared with TRBD1. The CDR3 covers 14 residues. Germline lookup yields CDR1 MNHNS and CDR2 SASEGT. J was trimmed by 4 bases and V by 3 bases; bases with no gene match: 6. The CDR3 spells CASSETGSLYEQYF. The CDR3 DNA follows: TGTGCCAGCAGTGAGACAGGGAGCTTGTACGAGCAGTACTTC.

The J gene is TRBJ2-7, the V gene TRBV18; maybe TRBD2 (5 bases). This CDR3 has 13 residues. Germline V gene sequence: CDR1 KGHSH, CDR2 LQKENI. The ends were cut back, 0 bases at V and 7 bases at J, with 10 bases in the middle. CDR3 sequence: CASSPPAESEQYF. The CDR3 DNA follows: TGTGCCAGCTCACCACCAGCGGAGAGTGAGCAGTACTTC.

This chain links TRBV7-2 with TRBJ1-5; no firm D call. CDR1 is SGHTA, CDR2 FQGNSA, per germline. This CDR3 is 16 amino acids long. Trimming pared 2 bases from V and 2 bases from J, leaving 13 bases between. CDR3 in amino acids: CASSLWVTNRNQPQHF. As DNA, the CDR3 is TGTGCCAGCAGCTTATGGGTTACGAATCGCAATCAGCCCCAGCATTTT.

This clone occurred a few times. V and J are TRBV10-3 and TRBJ2-2; 10 bases align to TRBD1. The CDR3 runs 17 residues. Looked up from germline, CDR1 is ENHRY and CDR2 is SYGVKD. With V trimmed by 7 bases and J by 3 bases, 11 bases remained unmatched. The CDR3 region has the DNA TGTGCCATCACCTCTGGCGGGGGGACAGGGGACACCGGGGAGCTGTTTTTT. Translating gives CAITSGGGTGDTGELFF.